Included here is one T cell receptor beta chain sequence, with context. Its antigen is not identified. Measured with immunoSEQ multiplex PCR; TCRdb has only the in-frame clones, and not every one. This sample has more than 200,000 clones, with 70% to 75% found just once. V gave up 5 bases and J gave up 2 bases, with 7 bases separating them. The CDR3 totals 11 residues. In germline, CDR1 is DFQATT, CDR2 SNEGSKA (reference sequence). These data come from a study of cytotoxic CD8 clonotypes in ibrutinib-treated CLL. Study summary: Response sampling came at median about a year of treatment, ranging roughly 6 to 36 months. On average, each sample had some 250,000 productive templates and almost 95,000 productive rearrangements. Findings and caveats of the study: Treatment left the uncommon public clonotypes either contracted or stable in frequency. The study found baseline clonality above age-matched healthy donors, tracking circulating CD8+ T-cell counts.

The chain is built from TRBV20-1 and TRBJ2-7; D remains ambiguous. The receptor was derived from a human donor with chronic lymphocytic leukemia. The sample was PBMCs, taken after 12 months of ibrutinib treatment. The CDR3 sequence: CSAQVTYEQYF. The CDR3 coding sequence is TGCAGTGCTCAGGTGACCTACGAGCAGTACTTC.